These 30 T cell receptor beta chains share one sample of origin, sequenced in a study of sequential checkpoint blockade in melanoma. Assay used: immunoSEQ multiplex PCR; TCRdb lists only in-frame clones, some missing. The sample contains about 40,000 clones, approximately 85% of which appear only once. Treatment described: randomized to nivolumab then ipilimumab (arm A) or the reverse (arm B). The specimen was CD8+ T cells sorted from blood (inferred from file names), collected from a patient given nivolumab and ipilimumab in sequence. The origin of the receptors is a human donor with melanoma.

This clone occurred once. The V and J genes are TRBV28 and TRBJ2-7; TRBD2 matches at 14 bases. Germline V gene lookup returns CDR1 MDHEN and CDR2 SYDVKM. The CDR3 totals 15 residues. V shed 4 bases and J 4 bases; nucleotides not matched to a gene: 3. This CDR3 is CASSYGTSGRYEQYF. As DNA, the CDR3 is TGTGCCAGCAGTTACGGGACTAGCGGGAGATACGAGCAGTACTTC.

This rearrangement joins TRBV6-1 to TRBJ1-5, with D unresolved. Germline lookup yields CDR1 MNHNS and CDR2 SASEGT. The CDR3 consists of 17 residues. The V end was cut by 3 bases, the J end by 2 bases, with 17 bases between. The CDR3 loop reads CASSDGQTLAGNQPQHF. CDR3 nucleotide sequence: TGTGCCAGCAGTGATGGGCAGACACTGGCAGGCAATCAGCCCCAGCATTTT.

In this sample, this clone turned up a few times. V and J are TRBV19 and TRBJ2-3; D gene unclear. The CDR3 runs to 13 residues. Trimming took 6 bases from V and 4 from J, leaving 11 bases between them. The germline gives CDR1 LNHDA, CDR2 SQIVND (reference sequence). The CDR3 nucleotides are TGTGCCAGTAGCTTTAATCCGGCAGATACGCAGTATTTT. It translates to CASSFNPADTQYF.

The chain joins TRBV5-1 to TRBJ2-3; D is uncertain. Germline V lookup: CDR1 SGHRS, CDR2 YFSETQ. V was trimmed by 5 bases and J by 5 bases, leaving 12 bases between them. The CDR3 runs to 13 residues. As DNA, the CDR3 is TGCGCCAGCAGTTTGAGTCAGTTAGATACGCAGTATTTT. Its translation is CASSLSQLDTQYF.

CDR3 bases: TGTGCCAGTAGTATCAAAGCGGGGGGGTTCTACGAGCAGTACTTC. This sequence encodes CASSIKAGGFYEQYF. The chain employs TRBV19 and TRBJ2-7; 10 bases align to TRBD2. Per the germline V gene, CDR1 is LNHDA and CDR2 is SQIVND (reference sequence). V lost 3 bases and J lost 3; bases outside the gene matches: 5. This CDR3 has 15 amino acids.

This clone was seen a single time. The chain couples TRBV5-5 to TRBJ2-7; D gene uncertain. Germline V CDR1 and CDR2: SGHKS, YYEKEE (reference sequence). V was trimmed by 0 bases and J by 0 bases, leaving 4 bases between them. The CDR3 is 13 residues long. The CDR3 spells CASSLGASYEQYF. CDR3 in DNA: TGTGCCAGCAGCTTGGGGGCCTCCTACGAGCAGTACTTC. The entire variable domain, with the rest obtained from reference TRBV5-5 and TRBJ2-7, is as follows: DAGVTQSPTHLIKTRGQQVTLRCSPISGHKSVSWYQQVLGQGPQFIFQYYEKEERGRGNFPDRFSARQFPNYSSELNVNALLLGDSALYLCASSLGASYEQYFGPGTRLTVT.

The chain recombines TRBV28 with TRBJ2-7; 10 nucleotides match TRBD2. This CDR3 has 14 residues. Per the germline V gene, CDR1 is MDHEN and CDR2 is SYDVKM. Unmatched junction bases numbered 6, after V lost 6 bases and J lost 4 bases. The CDR3 region is CASSPTSGAYEQYF. The CDR3 DNA sequence: TGTGCCAGCAGCCCCACTAGCGGGGCATACGAGCAGTACTTC.

The gene calls are TRBV6-5 and TRBJ2-1, with 8 bases that match TRBD2. After removal of 2 bases from V and 10 bases from J, the junction contained 10 bases not matched to a gene. In germline, CDR1 is MNHEY, CDR2 SVGAGI. CDR3 length equals 15 residues. The CDR3 region is CASSYQGAGEGEQFF. In DNA, the CDR3 is TGTGCCAGCAGTTACCAGGGAGCGGGGGAGGGGGAGCAGTTCTTC.

The chain employs TRBV19 and TRBJ2-5, with D possibly TRBD1 on 5 matching bases. The J call is in doubt because the DNA end fits TRBJ2-7 better. The CDR3 runs 13 residues. CDR1 and CDR2 (germline): LNHDA, SQIVND (reference sequence). This CDR3 is CASSIWGAYEQYF. The CDR3 bases are TGTGCCAGTAGTATTTGGGGCGCCTACGAGCAGTACTTC.

This sequence joins TRBV7-8 and TRBJ2-5; TRBD2 matches at 11 bases. CDR1 is SGHVS, CDR2 FQNEAQ, per germline. The V gene end was trimmed by 1 base and the J gene end by 5 bases; junction bases not matched to a gene: 9. This CDR3 comprises 17 residues. The CDR3: CASSLGVSGGALETQYF. CDR3 sequence (DNA): TGTGCCAGCAGCTTAGGGGTTAGCGGGGGGGCTCTGGAGACCCAGTACTTC. Using reference TRBV7-8 and TRBJ2-5 for the parts outside the CDR3, the full variable domain is GAGVSQSPRYKVAKRGQDVALRCDPISGHVSLFWYQQALGQGPEFLTYFQNEAQLDKSGLPSDRFFAERPEGSVSTLKIQRTQQEDSAVYLCASSLGVSGGALETQYFGPGTRLLVL.

The gene calls are TRBV5-4 and TRBJ2-7; 9 bases fit TRBD1. V was pared by 3 bases and J by 0 bases, with 7 bases of the junction left unmatched. Germline loops: CDR1 SGHNT, CDR2 YYREEE (reference sequence). CDR3 size: 16 residues. In nucleotides, the CDR3 is TGTGCCAGCAGCTCCACAGGGGGCTGGAGCTCCTACGAGCAGTACTTC. It encodes CASSSTGGWSSYEQYF. Combining the CDR3 with reference TRBV5-4 and TRBJ2-7 gives the whole variable domain ETGVTQSPTHLIKTRGQQVTLRCSSQSGHNTVSWYQQALGQGPQFIFQYYREEENGRGNFPPRFSGLQFPNYSSELNVNALELDDSALYLCASSSTGGWSSYEQYFGPGTRLTVT.

This chain uses TRBV5-6 with TRBJ1-1; possible D gene TRBD1, 5 bases. The CDR3 totals 13 residues. V lost 6 bases and J 3 bases, leaving 12 bases between the germline ends. Germline V lookup: CDR1 SGHDT, CDR2 YYEEEE. The CDR3 DNA is TGTGCCAGCAACCCCCGGGGGTACACTGAAGCTTTCTTT. Protein: CASNPRGYTEAFF.

This chain joins TRBV6-1 and TRBJ2-5, with TRBD1 identical over 8 bases. The CDR3 contains 17 residues. Unmatched junction bases numbered 13, after V lost 2 bases and J lost 5 bases. The V gene's germline CDR1 is MNHNS and CDR2 SASEGT. The DNA for the CDR3 is TGTGCCAGCAGTGAAAACGACAGGGGAATAGTACGGGAGACCCAGTACTTC. Translating it yields CASSENDRGIVRETQYF.

This clone was observed a few times. The chain has TRBV27 and TRBJ1-5, with 8 bases aligning to TRBD1. The length of the CDR3 is 14 residues. Germline CDR1 is MNHEY and CDR2 is SMNVEV (reference sequence). V shed 5 bases and J 6 bases; nucleotides not matched to a gene: 6. CDR3 sequence reads: CASSGQGLIQPQHF. CDR3 DNA: TGTGCCAGCAGTGGACAGGGTTTGATTCAGCCCCAGCATTTT.

Here the CDR3 DNA reads TGTGCCAGCAGGGGACAGCCCCTAGGAGAAAAACTGTTTTTT. This gives the protein CASRGQPLGEKLFF. The chain combines TRBV2 with TRBJ1-4; 7 nucleotides agree with TRBD1. The germline V gene has CDR1 SNHLY and CDR2 FYNNEI. V trimming: 6 bases; J trimming: 8 bases; junction bases outside the gene matches: 9. This CDR3 is built from 14 residues.

This clone was observed once. The V call is TRBV9, the J call TRBJ2-7; 11 bases line up with TRBD1. Unmatched junction bases numbered 3, after V lost 2 bases and J lost 2 bases. The CDR3 extends over 15 amino acids. Germline lookup yields CDR1 SGDLS and CDR2 YYNGEE. The CDR3 sequence: CASSVGQGAPYEQYF. DNA for the CDR3: TGTGCCAGCAGCGTCGGACAGGGGGCTCCCTACGAGCAGTACTTC.

V usage is TRBV9 and J usage is TRBJ1-5; perhaps TRBD1 as D (6 bases). V lost 0 bases and J lost 4, with 11 bases in between. There are 15 residues in the CDR3. The germline CDR1 and CDR2 sequences are SGDLS and YYNGEE. The CDR3 loop reads CASSVGGGGNQPQHF. CDR3 bases: TGTGCCAGCAGCGTAGGGGGGGGCGGGAATCAGCCCCAGCATTTT.

The chain links TRBV28 to TRBJ2-6; D is unclear. The CDR3 is made up of 18 amino acids. Trimming removed 2 bases at V and 6 bases at J, with 20 bases between. Germline V CDR1 and CDR2: MDHEN, SYDVKM. The CDR3: CASSLDSWSDSVANVLTF. CDR3 DNA: TGTGCCAGCAGTTTAGATAGTTGGTCTGATAGTGTGGCCAACGTCCTGACTTTC.

The chain recombines TRBV28 with TRBJ2-5; maybe TRBD1 (8 bases). V lost 5 bases and J 3 bases, leaving 10 bases between the germline ends. CDR3 size: 13 residues. Germline V lookup: CDR1 MDHEN, CDR2 SYDVKM. The CDR3 sequence: CASSTGGEETQYF. The CDR3 region has the DNA TGTGCCAGCAGTACAGGGGGGGAAGAGACCCAGTACTTC.

Only one count was recorded for this clone. The gene calls are TRBV11-2 and TRBJ1-3, with a weak D call TRBD1 (5 bases). Germline V gives CDR1 SGHAT, CDR2 FQNNGV. This CDR3 is built from 15 residues. Trimming took 5 bases from V and 4 from J, leaving 15 bases between them. The CDR3 protein is CASSPPGFGGNTIYF. The DNA for the CDR3 is TGTGCCAGCAGCCCTCCAGGGTTCGGAGGAAACACCATATATTTT.

This chain joins TRBV2 and TRBJ1-5, with D tentatively TRBD1 (5 bases). Trimming cost V 3 bases and J 6 bases, with 12 bases left between them. The CDR3 is made up of 14 amino acids. CDR1 and CDR2 from the germline V gene are SNHLY and FYNNEI. CDR3 nucleotides: TGTGCCAGCAGTGATCCCCGGGGGGGTCAGCCCCAGCATTTT. Residues: CASSDPRGGQPQHF.

The chain links TRBV7-2 to TRBJ2-1; TRBD2 might be the D (6 bases). V lost 5 bases and J lost 9, with 14 bases in between. From germline, CDR1 is SGHTA and CDR2 FQGNSA. The CDR3 totals 13 residues. CDR3 nucleotide sequence: TGTGCCAGCAGCCCAGACCTAGCGAGTGAGCAGTTCTTC. This codes for CASSPDLASEQFF.

V and J are TRBV6-4 and TRBJ2-2; a possible D gene is TRBD2 (5 bases). Germline loops: CDR1 MRHNA, CDR2 SNTAGT. Trimming stripped 5 bases from V and 7 bases from J, with 14 bases between. The CDR3 contains 14 residues. The CDR3 region is CASSRNGIDGELFF. Written as DNA, the CDR3 is TGTGCCAGCAGTCGTAACGGGATAGACGGGGAGCTGTTTTTT.

This chain links TRBV6-5 with TRBJ2-7, with D perhaps TRBD2 (5 bases). The CDR3 is 14 residues long. CDR1 and CDR2 (germline): MNHEY, SVGAGI. Trimming left V 4 bases short and J 6 bases short, with 16 bases between. In nucleotides, the CDR3 is TGTGCCAGCAGTTTCGGACTCGGGCCCCTCGAGCAGTACTTC. Amino acid sequence: CASSFGLGPLEQYF.

This clone was seen a handful of times. This chain links TRBV9 with TRBJ2-7; 13 positions match TRBD2. Per the germline V gene, CDR1 is SGDLS and CDR2 is YYNGEE. The CDR3 loop spans 15 amino acids. V lost 3 bases to trimming and J lost 5 bases; unmatched junction nucleotides: 5. CDR3 bases: TGTGCCAGCAGCGGGGGACTAGCGGGATTCCACGAGCAGTACTTC. Translation gives CASSGGLAGFHEQYF.

J is TRBJ2-1 and V is TRBV10-1; 7 bases line up with TRBD2. V was pared by 3 bases and J by 7 bases, with 9 bases of the junction left unmatched. The CDR3 has 15 amino acids. CDR1 and CDR2 from the germline V gene are WNHNN and SYGVQD (reference sequence). The CDR3 reads CASSDGLGVWNEQFF. The DNA of the CDR3 is TGCGCCAGCAGTGATGGACTAGGGGTCTGGAATGAGCAGTTCTTC.

The V call is TRBV30, the J call TRBJ2-6; possibly TRBD2 for D (6 bases). Germline V gene lookup returns CDR1 GTSNPN and CDR2 SVGIG (reference sequence). The length of the CDR3 is 19 residues. Trimming stripped 5 bases from V and 0 bases from J, with 23 bases between. CDR3 in amino acids: CAWGDLTAASDSGANVLTF. The CDR3 coding sequence is TGTGCCTGGGGGGACTTGACAGCGGCCTCCGACTCTGGGGCCAACGTCCTGACTTTC.

The V and J genes are TRBV21-1 and TRBJ2-7; the DNA was not used to check the table's D call, TRBD2. TRBV21-1 is given as a pseudogene. CDR3 length: 13 residues. The CDR3 nucleotides are TGTGCCGCGCGGGGGGGGAAGGCCTACGAGCAGTACTTC. This translates into CAARGGKAYEQYF.

V and J are TRBV5-8 and TRBJ2-1; no clear D. This CDR3 spans 17 amino acids. The V end lost 5 bases, the J end lost 0 bases, and 18 bases lay between the germline ends. Germline V gives CDR1 SGHTS, CDR2 YDEGEE. CDR3 coding DNA: TGTGCCAGCAGTATTACTCGACATCAGAGCTCCTACAATGAGCAGTTCTTC. As protein: CASSITRHQSSYNEQFF.

The rearrangement joins TRBV6-1 to TRBJ2-7; TRBD2 matches at 10 bases. The ends lost 4 bases at V and 4 bases at J; junction bases unmatched: 4. CDR1 and CDR2 from the germline V gene are MNHNS and SASEGT. The CDR3 spans 14 residues. This CDR3 reads CASSVASGSYEQYF. DNA of the CDR3: TGTGCCAGCAGTGTGGCTAGCGGGAGTTACGAGCAGTACTTC.